This T cell receptor (beta chain) emerged from a study of Graves' ophthalmopathy and Graves' hyperthyroidism. This CDR3 spans 15 amino acids. Germline trimming cut 4 bases from V and 1 base from J; bases unmatched to any gene: 5. The V gene's germline CDR1 is LNHDA and CDR2 SQIVND (reference sequence). This clonotype was seen many times. RNA served as the template for amplifying TCR beta CDR3 regions. The first round was an RT-PCR with HTBI primers, and the second round was a multiplex PCR. TCRdb independently ran MiXCR on the multiplex PCR reads; one entry per CDR3 protein. The table records under 200,000 distinct CDR3 sequences, about 40% of them present only once.

The genes are TRBV19 and TRBJ1-1, with 8 bases identical to TRBD1. Sequencing was carried out using peripheral blood. This TCR came from a woman in her thirties or forties with Graves' ophthalmopathy. The DNA for the CDR3 is TGTGCCAGTAGTACCACAGGGGGGAGGAACACTGAAGCTTTCTTT. The encoded protein is CASSTTGGRNTEAFF.